A selection of T cell receptor beta chains follows, all from one sample in a study of T cells in localized non-small cell lung cancer. Some clones are missing from TCRdb's copy, which holds only in-frame ones; the method was immunoSEQ multiplex PCR. The sample lists approximately 61,000 clones, roughly 89% occurring once. Sequencing used peripheral blood, obtained before any cancer treatment. These TCRs come from a woman aged 35 to 75 with stage I lung adenocarcinoma. Each CDR3 is given without its conserved first and last residue. Each record gives: V gene, J gene, CDR3 protein.

V gene: TRBV5-8
J gene: TRBJ2-5
CDR3 protein: ASSLGTSYQETQY

V gene: TRBV11-2
J gene: TRBJ1-2
CDR3 protein: ASSPPGTPNYGYT

V gene: TRBV9
J gene: TRBJ2-5
CDR3 protein: ASSVGTSGQETQY

V gene: TRBV4-3
J gene: TRBJ1-4
CDR3 protein: ASSQTREPNEKLF

V gene: TRBV30
J gene: TRBJ1-4
CDR3 protein: AWSEEQNEKLF

V gene: TRBV7-6
J gene: TRBJ2-2
CDR3 protein: ASSSPRGGLTNTGELF

V gene: TRBV25-1
J gene: TRBJ2-5
CDR3 protein: ASSQGGTQETQY

V gene: TRBV5-1
J gene: TRBJ1-1
CDR3 protein: ASSLVQAGGGTEAF

V gene: TRBV15
J gene: TRBJ1-3
CDR3 protein: ATSRDHGLGGGNTIY

V gene: TRBV6-5
J gene: TRBJ2-1
CDR3 protein: ASRTGTGSF

V gene: TRBV30
J gene: TRBJ1-1
CDR3 protein: ALRATASGEAF

V gene: TRBV7-9
J gene: TRBJ2-1
CDR3 protein: ASTWRDEQF

V gene: TRBV27
J gene: TRBJ2-1
CDR3 protein: ASSLSRTSGGGQF

V gene: TRBV5-1
J gene: TRBJ1-1
CDR3 protein: ASSSGLGAF

V gene: TRBV9
J gene: TRBJ1-1
CDR3 protein: ASSVDGGPAEAF

V gene: TRBV4-3
J gene: TRBJ2-5
CDR3 protein: ASSQGWTTQETQY

V gene: TRBV15
J gene: TRBJ1-5
CDR3 protein: ATSRADSSNQPQH

V gene: TRBV6-6
J gene: TRBJ1-2
CDR3 protein: ASSTLPSGTFYGYT

V gene: TRBV6-5
J gene: TRBJ2-1
CDR3 protein: ASTHLGAMNNEQF

V gene: TRBV7-2
J gene: TRBJ2-3
CDR3 protein: ASSSSLVGGKTDTQY

V gene: TRBV5-1
J gene: TRBJ2-1
CDR3 protein: ASSLGGTTYNEQF

V gene: TRBV4-3
J gene: TRBJ1-2
CDR3 protein: ASSQAWDNYGYT